This T cell receptor beta chain is from a study of OX40 agonist ivuxolimab in advanced cancers. Whole-study context: The patients' treatment was ivuxolimab, an agonistic anti-OX40 (CD134) antibody. Three patients got partial responses; one had hepatocellular carcinoma and two had cutaneous melanoma. Broader study findings: CD8+ T cells showed, on average, more clonal expansion than CD4+ cells. CD4+ and CD8+ blood T cells expanded clonally by week 6 at 0.1 to 3.0 mg/kg.

In germline, CDR1 is LNHDA, CDR2 SQIVND (reference sequence). J lost 6 bases, V lost 3 bases, and 2 bases had no gene match. The CDR3 contains 14 residues. Only in-frame clones appear in the TCRdb table, and some are missing; sequencing was by immunoSEQ multiplex PCR. Seen here are tens of thousands of clones, just under 85% observed once, and the top ten hold about 50%. On this clone itself: Its antigen is still unknown.

This chain uses TRBV19 with TRBJ2-4; TRBD1 matches 10 bases. The origin of this receptor is an adult with an advanced solid tumor such as melanoma, head and neck, liver or kidney cancer. The sample in question was CD4+ or CD8+ T cells sorted from blood, obtained in a trial of the OX40 agonist ivuxolimab. The chain's CDR3 is CASSMGQGINIQYF. The CDR3 DNA reads as TGTGCCAGTAGTATGGGACAGGGGATAAACATTCAGTACTTC.